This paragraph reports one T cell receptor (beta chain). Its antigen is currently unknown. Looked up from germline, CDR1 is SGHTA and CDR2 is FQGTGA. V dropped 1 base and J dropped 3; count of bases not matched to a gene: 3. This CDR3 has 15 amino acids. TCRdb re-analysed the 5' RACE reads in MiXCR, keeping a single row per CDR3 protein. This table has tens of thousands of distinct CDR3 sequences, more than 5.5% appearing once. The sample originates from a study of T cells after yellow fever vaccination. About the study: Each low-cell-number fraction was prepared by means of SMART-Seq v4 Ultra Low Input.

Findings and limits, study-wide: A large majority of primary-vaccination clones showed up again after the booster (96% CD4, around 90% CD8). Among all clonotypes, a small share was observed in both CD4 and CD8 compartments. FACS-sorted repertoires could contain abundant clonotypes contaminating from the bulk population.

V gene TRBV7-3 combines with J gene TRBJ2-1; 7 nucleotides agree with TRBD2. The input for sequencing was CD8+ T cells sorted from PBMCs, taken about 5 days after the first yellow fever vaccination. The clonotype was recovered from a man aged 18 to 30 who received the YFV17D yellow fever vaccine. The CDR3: CASSLIAGDYNEQFF. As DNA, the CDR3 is TGTGCCAGCAGCTTAATTGCGGGGGACTACAATGAGCAGTTCTTC.